This is a list of T cell receptor beta chains from one sample in a study of shared clonotypes between healthy human individuals. Sequenced by immunoSEQ multiplex PCR; TCRdb stores in-frame clones only, minus some. Seen here are some 900,000 clones, less than 85% observed once, and the top ten hold over 1.3%. Material for sequencing was memory CD4+ T cells sorted from blood. These receptors all stem from a man aged 18 to 35 in good health. The CDR3 runs from the conserved cysteine through the conserved F or W.

TRBV6-4	TRBJ2-2	CASSDRTTGELFF
TRBV11-3	TRBJ2-1	CASSLGPSYNEQFF
TRBV5-1	TRBJ2-2	CASSPQDRAAGELFF
TRBV21-1	TRBJ1-5	CASGNHNGGTEGGNQPQHF
TRBV28	TRBJ1-2	CASRWGGVYGYTF
TRBV28	TRBJ1-2	CASSLWGPNYGYTF
TRBV14	TRBJ2-7	CASSRLPQGAGEQYF
TRBV27	TRBJ2-6	CASRFSGSGANVLTF
TRBV5-5	TRBJ1-2	CASSPDSLYGYTF
TRBV7-3	TRBJ2-2	CASSPGGTQGAGELFF
TRBV19	TRBJ2-1	CASSIQVLGNEQFF
TRBV18	TRBJ2-7	CASSPSGSNHEQYF
TRBV6-1	TRBJ2-7	CASTRDSGKFYEQYF
TRBV10-3	TRBJ1-1	CAITRTGLDTEAFF
TRBV2	TRBJ2-3	CASSARPADTQYF
TRBV5-4	TRBJ1-1	CASSPQGNSEAFF
TRBV5-6	TRBJ2-7	CASSLPGPGKQYF
TRBV28	TRBJ2-7	CASSLSVSGGERYEQYF
TRBV5-1	TRBJ1-1	CASSATGAEAFF
TRBV6-6	TRBJ1-1	CASNFGDTEAFF
TRBV2	TRBJ2-5	CASSEALQGGKRETQYF
TRBV5-1	TRBJ2-3	CATGTSGTDTQYF
TRBV7-8	TRBJ1-2	CASFPLGEGYGYTF
TRBV14	TRBJ2-2	CASSSGQGRTGELFF
TRBV30	TRBJ1-4	CAWAPGRTINEKLFF
TRBV28	TRBJ1-6	CASMEGTYSPLHF
TRBV7-9	TRBJ2-2	CASSSTGQGRGTGELFF
TRBV5-1	TRBJ1-1	CASSQDRGPDTEAFF